These T cell receptor beta chains were read from a single sample in a study of blood T cell repertoires in COVID-19. Method: immunoSEQ multiplex PCR; TCRdb's copy keeps in-frame clones and lacks some. The table includes roughly 450,000 clones, roughly 88% detected once. Source material: PBMCs or T cells enriched from blood (not recorded which). These TCRs come from a man aged 18 to 29 who had recovered from COVID-19. Each CDR3 is given without its conserved first and last residue. Each record gives: D gene, J gene, V gene, CDR3 protein. The D gene is left open where the match is weak.

d_call: TRBD2
j_call: TRBJ2-5
v_call: TRBV3-1/TRBV3-2
cdr3_aa: ASSQDSRPGLAGGSQY

d_call: NA
j_call: TRBJ2-3
v_call: TRBV2
cdr3_aa: ASSRDFTDTQY

d_call: NA
j_call: TRBJ1-1
v_call: TRBV6-5
cdr3_aa: ASSYLDTNTEAF

d_call: NA
j_call: TRBJ1-4
v_call: TRBV10-2
cdr3_aa: ASSEARILRKLF

d_call: TRBD2
j_call: TRBJ2-3
v_call: TRBV5-1
cdr3_aa: ASSPGASGGLSLLTDTQY

d_call: NA
j_call: TRBJ1-4
v_call: TRBV7-8
cdr3_aa: ASSLTGGENNEKLF

d_call: NA
j_call: TRBJ2-1
v_call: TRBV5-1
cdr3_aa: ASSSRRTNEQF

d_call: NA
j_call: TRBJ1-5
v_call: TRBV15
cdr3_aa: ATSSGRDQPQH

d_call: NA
j_call: TRBJ1-3
v_call: TRBV19
cdr3_aa: ASSIRTASGNTIY

d_call: NA
j_call: TRBJ1-1
v_call: TRBV18
cdr3_aa: ASSPVRGEAF

d_call: NA
j_call: TRBJ1-6
v_call: TRBV30
cdr3_aa: AWSGGLDNSPLH

d_call: TRBD2
j_call: TRBJ2-7
v_call: TRBV19
cdr3_aa: ASSVSGRAYEQY

d_call: TRBD2
j_call: TRBJ2-1
v_call: TRBV4-1
cdr3_aa: ASSQSNPGLADSNEQF

d_call: TRBD1
j_call: TRBJ1-2
v_call: TRBV10-3
cdr3_aa: AIQGGWTGSGYT

d_call: NA
j_call: TRBJ2-7
v_call: TRBV2
cdr3_aa: ASSENREPHYEQY

d_call: TRBD2
j_call: TRBJ2-3
v_call: TRBV28
cdr3_aa: ASSGTSGSDTQY

d_call: TRBD2
j_call: TRBJ2-2
v_call: TRBV6-6
cdr3_aa: ASYAGANTGELF

d_call: TRBD1
j_call: TRBJ2-7
v_call: TRBV2
cdr3_aa: ASSTGTGYYEQY

d_call: NA
j_call: TRBJ2-2
v_call: TRBV7-9
cdr3_aa: ASRSTGELF

d_call: TRBD1
j_call: TRBJ1-6
v_call: TRBV6-1
cdr3_aa: ASSGPGQGLPQTLH

d_call: NA
j_call: TRBJ1-1
v_call: TRBV7-9
cdr3_aa: ASSSGEAF

d_call: TRBD1
j_call: TRBJ2-2
v_call: TRBV5-1
cdr3_aa: ASSFNMIGQGGTGELF

d_call: TRBD2
j_call: TRBJ2-1
v_call: TRBV14
cdr3_aa: ASSQGTSSYNEQF

d_call: TRBD1
j_call: TRBJ1-2
v_call: TRBV11-2
cdr3_aa: ASSRPGQVYGYT

d_call: NA
j_call: TRBJ1-2
v_call: TRBV2
cdr3_aa: ASSEQIYGYT

d_call: NA
j_call: TRBJ1-1
v_call: TRBV11-3
cdr3_aa: ASSFGGKAEAF

d_call: TRBD2
j_call: TRBJ2-1
v_call: TRBV10-3
cdr3_aa: AISTLAGEADEQF

d_call: TRBD2
j_call: TRBJ2-3
v_call: TRBV7-9
cdr3_aa: ASSLPGTSGRTDTQY

d_call: TRBD1
j_call: TRBJ2-2
v_call: TRBV11-2
cdr3_aa: ASRGTGNTGELF

d_call: TRBD2
j_call: TRBJ2-1
v_call: TRBV3-1/TRBV3-2
cdr3_aa: ASSPTSGRDNEQF

d_call: NA
j_call: TRBJ1-2
v_call: TRBV5-1
cdr3_aa: ASSRATDQRT

d_call: NA
j_call: TRBJ1-5
v_call: TRBV2
cdr3_aa: ASSDPPWQGKSNQPQH

d_call: NA
j_call: TRBJ1-2
v_call: TRBV28
cdr3_aa: ASSLKRRQDGYT

d_call: TRBD1
j_call: TRBJ1-2
v_call: TRBV7-2
cdr3_aa: ASSSRQGASYT

d_call: NA
j_call: TRBJ1-4
v_call: TRBV12-3/TRBV12-4
cdr3_aa: ASSSGEKLF

d_call: NA
j_call: TRBJ1-1
v_call: TRBV7-9
cdr3_aa: ASSDMLEGTEAF

d_call: NA
j_call: TRBJ2-1
v_call: TRBV3-1/TRBV3-2
cdr3_aa: ASSQGRAPSSYNEQF

d_call: NA
j_call: TRBJ2-7
v_call: TRBV19
cdr3_aa: ASSIEGSFYEQY

d_call: NA
j_call: TRBJ2-7
v_call: TRBV7-8
cdr3_aa: ASSPSEVAEAYEQY

d_call: NA
j_call: TRBJ1-3
v_call: TRBV4-1
cdr3_aa: ASSQGRESVNTIY

d_call: TRBD2
j_call: TRBJ2-7
v_call: TRBV24-1
cdr3_aa: ATSVGGSPDEQY

d_call: TRBD1
j_call: TRBJ1-1
v_call: TRBV7-9
cdr3_aa: ASSSQDRGAF

d_call: TRBD2
j_call: TRBJ2-1
v_call: TRBV19
cdr3_aa: ASSAISGTHSYNEQF

d_call: NA
j_call: TRBJ2-7
v_call: TRBV13
cdr3_aa: ASSTSTPGAGEQY

d_call: TRBD2
j_call: TRBJ2-1
v_call: TRBV18
cdr3_aa: ASSPVGNPGTSNEQF

d_call: TRBD1
j_call: TRBJ1-2
v_call: TRBV27
cdr3_aa: ASSLSQGARGYT

d_call: TRBD1
j_call: TRBJ1-2
v_call: TRBV4-1
cdr3_aa: ASSFTGTGGGYT

d_call: NA
j_call: TRBJ1-4
v_call: TRBV9
cdr3_aa: ASSADGRHYEKLF

d_call: TRBD1
j_call: TRBJ1-6
v_call: TRBV4-1
cdr3_aa: ASSLGGQNSPLH

d_call: NA
j_call: TRBJ2-2
v_call: TRBV29-1
cdr3_aa: SVVRRGDGELF

d_call: NA
j_call: TRBJ1-4
v_call: TRBV4-1
cdr3_aa: ASSQDLGATNEKLF

d_call: TRBD2
j_call: TRBJ2-7
v_call: TRBV11-2
cdr3_aa: ASSPLAGGPYEQY

d_call: NA
j_call: TRBJ2-1
v_call: TRBV5-1
cdr3_aa: ASLGAVSFSYNEQF